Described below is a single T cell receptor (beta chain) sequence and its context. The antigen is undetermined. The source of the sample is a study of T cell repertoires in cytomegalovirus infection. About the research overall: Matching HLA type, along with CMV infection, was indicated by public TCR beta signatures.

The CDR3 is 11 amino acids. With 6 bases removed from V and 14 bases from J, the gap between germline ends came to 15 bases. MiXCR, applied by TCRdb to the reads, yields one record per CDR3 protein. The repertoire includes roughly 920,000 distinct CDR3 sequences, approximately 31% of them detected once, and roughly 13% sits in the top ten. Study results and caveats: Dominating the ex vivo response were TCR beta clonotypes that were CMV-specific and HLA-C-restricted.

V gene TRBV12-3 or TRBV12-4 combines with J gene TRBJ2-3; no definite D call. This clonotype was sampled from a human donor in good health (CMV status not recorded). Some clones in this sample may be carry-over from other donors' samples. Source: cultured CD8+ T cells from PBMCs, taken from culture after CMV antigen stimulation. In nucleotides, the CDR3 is TGTGCCAGCAGCCCGGGCTCCAGGCGGTATTTT. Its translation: CASSPGSRRYF.